The next 29 T cell receptor beta chains were all read from a single sample in a study of regulatory T cells in long-lasting Graves disease. According to the study, TCR beta libraries were built with iRepertoire HTBI primers and CDR3-region Arm-PCR. TCRdb fed the multiplex PCR reads into MiXCR, producing one record per CDR3 protein. The sample shows about 460,000 distinct CDR3 sequences, around 15% of them seen only once. The time point is: newly diagnosed GD, antithyroid drugs for less than 3 months. Extracted RNA from PBMCs served as the source of the TCR library. In addition, the sample was reused for a study of T cells in Graves' hyperthyroidism and ophthalmopathy.

The sequencing here drew on peripheral blood mononuclear cells (PBMCs), taken at new diagnosis, from a patient treated with antithyroid drugs. Every receptor here comes from a woman aged 45-65 years with Graves disease.

This clonotype was recorded many times. The chain joins TRBV11-2 to TRBJ2-5; 9 positions match TRBD1. CDR3 length equals 15 residues. V was pared by 0 bases and J by 6 bases, with 5 bases of the junction left unmatched. Germline loops: CDR1 SGHAT, CDR2 FQNNGV. The CDR3 sequence: CASSLDGQGMKTQYF. CDR3 DNA sequence: TGTGCCAGCAGCTTAGACGGACAGGGGATGAAGACCCAGTACTTC.

The rearrangement joins TRBV10-3 to TRBJ2-7; 8 bases line up with TRBD1. The CDR3 is 16 residues long. Germline trimming cut 2 bases from V and 6 bases from J; bases unmatched to any gene: 12. Germline lookup yields CDR1 ENHRY and CDR2 SYGVKD. The CDR3 region is CAISEPSGDRGSEQYF. CDR3 in DNA: TGTGCCATCAGTGAGCCATCGGGTGACAGGGGAAGCGAGCAGTACTTC.

V usage is TRBV5-1 and J usage is TRBJ2-5, with TRBD2 as a possible D gene (6 bases). Germline-derived CDR1 and CDR2 are SGHRS and YFSETQ. CDR3 length: 14 amino acids. V lost 5 bases to trimming and J lost 1 base, with 12 bases between them. CDR3 loop: CASSTGEGQETQYF. Written as DNA, the CDR3 is TGCGCCAGCAGTACGGGAGAGGGCCAAGAGACCCAGTACTTC.

In its sample, this clonotype was seen many times. This rearrangement joins TRBV28 to TRBJ1-4; D is unclear. The germline V gene encodes CDR1 MDHEN and CDR2 SYDVKM. Trimming stripped 6 bases from V and 0 bases from J, with 11 bases between. The CDR3 is 15 residues long. This CDR3 reads CASRRSSATNEKLFF. As DNA, the CDR3 is TGTGCCAGCAGGAGAAGTAGTGCAACTAATGAAAAACTGTTTTTT.

For this clonotype: This may arise from a read error, as a much more abundant clone is one base away. The CDR3 does not close with the conserved phenylalanine or tryptophan, likely indicating a read error. The CDR3 loop is CAWSTGGTEAFL. The CDR3, as DNA: TGTGCCTGGAGTACCGGGGGCACTGAAGCTTTCCTT. The J gene is TRBJ1-1, the V gene TRBV30, with D possibly TRBD1 on 5 matching bases. V was cut by 2 bases and J by 4 bases, with 8 bases left in between. Per germline, CDR1 GTSNPN and CDR2 SVGIG (reference sequence). The CDR3 runs 12 residues.

The table lists this clonotype with a few counts. The chain joins TRBV15 to TRBJ2-1; TRBD2 might be the D (6 bases). This CDR3 spans 13 amino acids. V gave up 7 bases and J gave up 5 bases, with 12 bases separating them. Germline CDR1 reads LNHNV; CDR2 reads YYDKDF (reference sequence). CDR3 coding DNA: TGTGCCACCACACTAGCAGCCCACAATGAGCAGTTCTTC. It encodes CATTLAAHNEQFF.

Many counts were recorded for this clonotype. The genes are TRBV5-5 and TRBJ2-3; D may be TRBD1 (6 bases). CDR3 length equals 17 residues. Germline lookup yields CDR1 SGHKS and CDR2 YYEKEE (reference sequence). V lost 2 bases, J lost 2 bases, and 18 bases lay in between. The CDR3, as DNA: TGTGCCAGCAGCTTACAATTGACCCACAGGGACACAGATACGCAGTATTTT. It codes for CASSLQLTHRDTDTQYF.

The sample holds many counts of this clonotype. The chain is built from TRBV5-1 and TRBJ2-7; D possibly corresponds to TRBD1 (5 bases). The V and J ends lost 4 bases and 0 bases respectively, with 14 bases between them. This CDR3 spans 15 amino acids. Germline V lookup: CDR1 SGHRS, CDR2 YFSETQ. The CDR3 region has the DNA TGCGCCAGCAGCCAGACAGCATCAAGCTCCTACGAGCAGTACTTC. It is translated as CASSQTASSSYEQYF.

The genes are TRBV5-1 and TRBJ2-2; D is unclear. V was trimmed by 4 bases and J by 7 bases, leaving 11 bases between them. Germline-derived CDR1 and CDR2 are SGHRS and YFSETQ. The CDR3 spans 13 residues. The CDR3 loop is CASSGIGVGELFF. For the CDR3, the DNA is TGCGCCAGCAGCGGGATTGGGGTCGGGGAGCTGTTTTTT. The full variable domain, completed using reference TRBV5-1 and TRBJ2-2, is KAGVTQTPRYLIKTRGQQVTLSCSPISGHRSVSWYQQTPGQGLQFLFEYFSETQRNKGNFPGRFSGRQFSNSRSEMNVSTLELGDSALYLCASSGIGVGELFFGEGSRLTVL.

This clonotype was counted many times. This CDR3 is CASSESGFGQQYF. The CDR3, as DNA: TGTGCCAGCAGCGAATCAGGGTTTGGGCAGCAGTACTTC. This sequence joins TRBV7-2 and TRBJ2-7, with D perhaps TRBD1 (5 bases). The length of the CDR3 is 13 residues. Trimming stripped 5 bases from V and 8 bases from J, with 16 bases between. CDR1 and CDR2 from the germline V gene are SGHTA and FQGNSA. Based on the CDR3 plus reference TRBV7-2 and TRBJ2-7, the full variable domain is GAGVSQSPSNKVTEKGKDVELRCDPISGHTALYWYRQSLGQGLEFLIYFQGNSAPDKSGLPSDRFSAERTGGSVSTLTIQRTQQEDSAVYLCASSESGFGQQYFGPGTRLTVT.

This clonotype occurred once. As the CDR3 is not closed by the conserved phenylalanine or tryptophan, this likely results from a read error. The rearrangement joins TRBV12-3 or TRBV12-4 to TRBJ2-7, with 8 bases lining up with TRBD2. The CDR3 loop spans 14 amino acids. Trimming took 7 bases from V and 4 from J; bases not matched to a gene: 9. DNA for the CDR3: TGTGCCAGCACTAGGTTTAGCGGGGCGTACGAGCAGTACCTC. As protein: CASTRFSGAYEQYL.

This clonotype came up a few times. The chain uses TRBV5-6 and TRBJ2-7, with no clear D. The CDR3 length is 14 residues. From germline, CDR1 is SGHDT and CDR2 YYEEEE. V was clipped by 0 bases and J by 3 bases, with 10 bases between them. CDR3 loop: CASSLDGAYYEQYF. The CDR3 region has the DNA TGTGCCAGCAGCTTGGACGGAGCGTACTACGAGCAGTACTTC.

This clonotype appeared a few times. The chain recombines TRBV7-9 with TRBJ2-3; 13 positions agree with TRBD2. The germline V gene has CDR1 SEHNR and CDR2 FQNEAQ (reference sequence). This CDR3 spans 18 amino acids. V trimming: 5 bases; J trimming: 1 base; junction bases outside the gene matches: 9. The CDR3 DNA follows: TGTGCCAGCAGCCCCACTAGCGGGAGGGCCTCTCGCACAGATACGCAGTATTTT. Amino acid sequence: CASSPTSGRASRTDTQYF.

The rearrangement joins TRBV7-3 to TRBJ2-1; 9 nucleotides align to TRBD2. J was trimmed by 5 bases and V by 4 bases; bases with no gene match: 3. The CDR3 is 14 amino acids. Per the germline V gene, CDR1 is SGHTA and CDR2 is FQGTGA. The CDR3 here is CASSSSGVDNEQFF. Written as DNA, the CDR3 is TGTGCCAGCAGCTCTAGCGGGGTAGACAATGAGCAGTTCTTC. Based on the CDR3 plus reference TRBV7-3 and TRBJ2-1, the full variable domain is GAGVSQTPSNKVTEKGKYVELRCDPISGHTALYWYRQSLGQGPEFLIYFQGTGAADDSGLPNDRFFAVRPEGSVSTLKIQRTERGDSAVYLCASSSSGVDNEQFFGPGTRLTVL.

This clonotype was found a few times. The V call is TRBV3-1, the J call TRBJ2-1; 8 positions match TRBD2. The CDR3 covers 18 residues. Germline V gives CDR1 LGHDT, CDR2 YNNKEL (reference sequence). J was trimmed by 0 bases and V by 4 bases; bases with no gene match: 11. CDR3 region: CASSPTSGPTSSYNEQFF. The CDR3, as DNA: TGTGCCAGCAGCCCCACTAGCGGACCGACTAGCTCCTACAATGAGCAGTTCTTC.

This clonotype came up many times. CDR3 protein: CASSPIKQGGGYTF. The CDR3 region has the DNA TGTGCCAGCAGCCCAATAAAACAGGGGGGTGGCTACACCTTC. The chain joins TRBV28 to TRBJ1-2; 8 bases match TRBD1. There are 14 residues in the CDR3. The germline V gene has CDR1 MDHEN and CDR2 SYDVKM. V lost 6 bases and J lost 7; bases outside the gene matches: 10.

This clonotype was picked up a small number of times. J is TRBJ1-2 and V is TRBV5-1, with D perhaps matching TRBD1 (5 bases). Trimming removed 0 bases at V and 11 bases at J, with 17 bases between. Germline CDR1 is SGHRS and CDR2 is YFSETQ. The CDR3 contains 14 residues. The CDR3 DNA follows: TGCGCCAGCAGCTTGGCCGCTACCCGGGACTCATACACCTTC. Its translation: CASSLAATRDSYTF.

This chain links TRBV4-2 with TRBJ2-6; 8 bases line up with TRBD1. Germline lookup yields CDR1 LGHNA and CDR2 YNFKEQ. V was clipped by 8 bases and J by 3 bases; unmatched bases: 3. The CDR3 has 14 amino acids. The CDR3 protein is CASDRGDGANVLTF. The CDR3 DNA is TGTGCCAGCGACAGGGGCGATGGGGCCAACGTCCTGACTTTC.

V gene TRBV5-1 combines with J gene TRBJ1-3, with D uncertain. Germline lookup yields CDR1 SGHRS and CDR2 YFSETQ. CDR3 length: 14 residues. V gave up 5 bases and J gave up 1 base, with 10 bases separating them. DNA for the CDR3: TGCGCCAGCAGACTTCAACAGTCTGGAAACACCATATATTTT. Its translation: CASRLQQSGNTIYF. The full variable domain, with the rest looked up from reference TRBV5-1 and TRBJ1-3, is KAGVTQTPRYLIKTRGQQVTLSCSPISGHRSVSWYQQTPGQGLQFLFEYFSETQRNKGNFPGRFSGRQFSNSRSEMNVSTLELGDSALYLCASRLQQSGNTIYFGEGSWLTVV.

This chain connects TRBV28 to TRBJ2-2, with 13 bases that match TRBD2. Losses at the gene ends were 3 bases for V and 3 bases for J; bases not matched to a gene: 10. This CDR3 contains 19 residues. Germline lookup yields CDR1 MDHEN and CDR2 SYDVKM. CDR3 nucleotides: TGTGCCAGCAGTTTGGTAGCGGGACTAGCGGGAACGTACACCGGGGAGCTGTTTTTT. It encodes CASSLVAGLAGTYTGELFF.

The sample holds a few counts of this clonotype. The chain uses TRBV12-3 or TRBV12-4 and TRBJ2-3, with TRBD1 matching 7 bases. V was pared by 2 bases and J by 1 base, with 3 bases of the junction left unmatched. CDR3 size: 15 residues. CDR3 nucleotide sequence: TGTGCCAGCAGTTTAAAGGGGGCGGGCACAGATACGCAGTATTTT. Translating gives CASSLKGAGTDTQYF.

V is TRBV19 and J is TRBJ2-7; TRBD1 matches at 10 bases. CDR3 size: 15 residues. The germline CDR1 and CDR2 sequences are LNHDA and SQIVND (reference sequence). J gave up 0 bases and V 6 bases, and 5 bases lay outside the gene matches. CDR3 residues: CASSPGQGPSYEQYF. CDR3 nucleotides: TGTGCCAGTAGCCCGGGACAGGGGCCCTCCTACGAGCAGTACTTC.

This clonotype was seen repeatedly, ten times or more. The J gene is TRBJ2-3, the V gene TRBV5-1, with TRBD2 identical over 12 bases. The V gene end was trimmed by 4 bases and the J gene end by 4 bases; junction bases not matched to a gene: 7. Germline V gene lookup returns CDR1 SGHRS and CDR2 YFSETQ. The CDR3 is 16 residues long. The CDR3 nucleotides are TGCGCCAGCAGCGCTAGCGGGAGGGGGAGTGCAGATACGCAGTATTTT. This encodes CASSASGRGSADTQYF.

This clonotype was detected ten times or more. The V call is TRBV20-1, the J call TRBJ1-5; TRBD1 agrees at 7 bases. V dropped 3 bases and J dropped 0; count of bases not matched to a gene: 8. CDR1 DFQATT and CDR2 SNEGSKA come from the germline V gene (reference sequence). This CDR3 comprises 16 residues. DNA of the CDR3: TGCAGTGCTAGTGTGGACAGGTCAGATAGCAATCAGCCCCAGCATTTT. It codes for CSASVDRSDSNQPQHF.

This clonotype was found many times. This chain joins TRBV28 and TRBJ2-6; no clear D gene. The CDR3 is 16 residues long. Germline CDR1 reads MDHEN; CDR2 reads SYDVKM. Trimming removed 5 bases at V and 0 bases at J, with 11 bases between. CDR3 sequence (DNA): TGTGCCAGCAGTCGAGGAGTGGGCTCTGGGGCCAACGTCCTGACTTTC. Protein product: CASSRGVGSGANVLTF.

This clonotype turned up a few times. This chain links TRBV29-1 with TRBJ2-7; TRBD2 matches at 8 bases. CDR3 length equals 13 residues. V lost 2 bases, J lost 3 bases, and 3 bases stayed unmatched. The germline V gene has CDR1 SQVTM and CDR2 ANQGSEA. This chain's CDR3 is CSVELLADYEQYF. Written as DNA, the CDR3 is TGCAGCGTTGAATTACTAGCGGACTACGAGCAGTACTTC.

In this sample, this clonotype turned up many times. The chain carries TRBV2 and TRBJ1-6; D is ambiguous. The CDR3 runs 14 residues. The ends were cut back, 4 bases at V and 9 bases at J, with 13 bases in the middle. Germline V lookup: CDR1 SNHLY, CDR2 FYNNEI. The CDR3 spells CASSVWEIGSPLHF. For the CDR3, the DNA is TGTGCCAGCAGTGTATGGGAGATAGGTTCACCCCTCCACTTT.

In its sample, this clonotype was seen a few times. V usage is TRBV6-5 and J usage is TRBJ1-4, with 7 bases fitting TRBD1. CDR3 size: 15 residues. Germline CDR1 reads MNHEY; CDR2 reads SVGAGI. Unmatched junction bases numbered 5, after V lost 0 bases and J lost 7 bases. The CDR3: CASSYSTGPGEKLFF. The CDR3 bases are TGTGCCAGCAGTTACTCGACAGGGCCGGGTGAAAAACTGTTTTTT.

A remark on this clonotype: This is likely an artifact of a read error, given a far larger clone one base away. The chain is built from TRBV7-7 and TRBJ2-5; weak D call: TRBD1 (5 bases). The ends were cut back, 3 bases at V and 2 bases at J, with 7 bases in the middle. Germline CDR1 is SSHAT and CDR2 is FNYEAQ (reference sequence). The CDR3 runs 13 residues. For the CDR3, the DNA is TGTGCCAGCAGCTTTTCAGGGCAAGAGACCCAGTACTTC. Amino acids: CASSFSGQETQYF. Combining the CDR3 with reference TRBV7-7 and TRBJ2-5 gives the whole variable domain GAGVSQSPRYKVTKRGQDVTLRCDPISSHATLYWYQQALGQGPEFLTYFNYEAQPDKSGLPSDRFSAERPEGSISTLTIQRTEQRDSAMYRCASSFSGQETQYFGPGTRLLVL.